This passage covers 6 T cell receptor beta chains from one sample sequenced in a study of OX40 agonist ivuxolimab in advanced cancers. Some clones are missing from TCRdb's copy, which holds only in-frame ones; the method was immunoSEQ multiplex PCR. This sample has about 28,000 clones; roughly 88% occur once, and the top ten carry about 25%. The sequenced sample was CD4+ or CD8+ T cells sorted from blood, obtained in a trial of the OX40 agonist ivuxolimab. The receptors come from an adult with an advanced solid tumor such as melanoma, head and neck, liver or kidney cancer.

The gene calls are TRBV11-1 and TRBJ2-7; tentative D call: TRBD1 (5 bases). Germline V gene lookup returns CDR1 SGHAT and CDR2 FQDESV (reference sequence). The CDR3 runs 16 residues. V lost 3 bases, J lost 3 bases, and 18 bases lay in between. The CDR3 DNA reads TGTGCCAGCAGCTTGAGGATGGGGCCGGGCCTCTACGAGCAGTACTTC. Its translation: CASSLRMGPGLYEQYF.

This sequence joins TRBV21-1 and TRBJ2-1; TRBD1 is taken as the D call from the table, unchecked against the DNA. TRBV21-1 is classified as a pseudogene. The CDR3 is 14 residues long. CDR3 protein: CASSKNRPYDEQFF. Written as DNA, the CDR3 is TGTGCCAGCAGCAAAAACAGGCCCTATGATGAGCAGTTCTTC.

The chain joins TRBV9 to TRBJ2-7; tentatively, D is TRBD2 (5 bases). Germline-derived CDR1 and CDR2 are SGDLS and YYNGEE. The CDR3 covers 15 residues. The germline V and J ends were trimmed by 0 bases and 0 bases, with 10 bases remaining between them. This CDR3 is CASSVGGGYSYEQYF. The CDR3 DNA reads as TGTGCCAGCAGCGTAGGCGGCGGGTACTCCTACGAGCAGTACTTC. The full variable domain, completed using reference TRBV9 and TRBJ2-7, is DSGVTQTPKHLITATGQRVTLRCSPRSGDLSVYWYQQSLDQGLQFLIQYYNGEERAKGNILERFSAQQFPDLHSELNLSSLELGDSALYFCASSVGGGYSYEQYFGPGTRLTVT.

The chain uses TRBV5-6 and TRBJ1-1; D remains unclear. The V gene's germline CDR1 is SGHDT and CDR2 YYEEEE. V was clipped by 1 base and J by 11 bases, with 12 bases between them. The CDR3 has 12 residues. The CDR3 DNA is TGTGCCAGCAGCTTGTCGCCCAACGGGGCTTTCTTT. Its translation: CASSLSPNGAFF.

The chain has TRBV28 and TRBJ2-3; D gene uncertain. Trimming shortened V by 2 bases and J by 0 bases, and 9 bases separated the two germline ends. CDR1 is MDHEN and CDR2 is SYDVKM in the germline V gene. The CDR3 is 15 amino acids. The CDR3 DNA reads as TGTGCCAGCAGTTTAGGGCGTTCTAGCACAGATACGCAGTATTTT. It specifies CASSLGRSSTDTQYF.

The V and J genes are TRBV29-1 and TRBJ2-1; 8 positions agree with TRBD2. The CDR3 has 15 residues. The J segment lost 7 bases and the V segment lost 3 bases, leaving 11 bases of the junction unmatched. CDR1 and CDR2 (germline): SQVTM, ANQGSEA. In DNA form, the CDR3 reads TGCAGCGTTGACGAAGCGGGAGAAGAAGTAAATGAGCAGTTCTTC. Translation: CSVDEAGEEVNEQFF.